Shown below are 23 T cell receptor beta chains from a single sample sequenced in a study of type 1 regulatory T cells. These receptors have no known antigen. TCRdb re-called the reads through MiXCR, storing one row per CDR3 protein. This table holds over 55,000 distinct CDR3 sequences, about 60% found once. The sequenced sample was cultured T cells, either the whole culture or a sorted T cell fraction (not recorded which). Subset in this sample: Tr1-enriched cell product generated in vitro against host alloantigens. The receptors stem from a human donor in good health.

This clonotype appeared a few times. The chain couples TRBV18 to TRBJ2-3; TRBD2 agrees at 8 bases. Germline-derived CDR1 and CDR2 are KGHSH and LQKENI. Trimming removed 1 base from V and 5 bases from J; junction bases left unmatched: 5. This CDR3 has 15 amino acids. CDR3 bases: TGTGCCAGCTCACCACGTCTACGGGAGGGAGATACGCAGTATTTT. Translation: CASSPRLREGDTQYF. The entire variable domain, with the rest obtained from reference TRBV18 and TRBJ2-3, is as follows: NAGVMQNPRHLVRRRGQEARLRCSPMKGHSHVYWYRQLPEEGLKFMVYLQKENIIDESGMPKERFSAEFPKEGPSILRIQQVVRGDSAAYFCASSPRLREGDTQYFGPGTRLTVL.

This clonotype was seen a single time. The CDR3 DNA reads as TGTGCCAGCAGTTTCACGTCAACAGGGGGCGACGAGCAGTACTTC. It is translated as CASSFTSTGGDEQYF. This rearrangement joins TRBV12-3 or TRBV12-4 to TRBJ2-7, with TRBD1 identical over 9 bases. This CDR3 contains 15 residues. The V and J ends lost 3 bases and 5 bases, in that order; junction bases with no gene match: 8.

This clonotype has only a few counts. The chain recombines TRBV20-1 with TRBJ2-1; D is undetermined. This CDR3 has 11 residues. Germline V CDR1 and CDR2: DFQATT, SNEGSKA (reference sequence). Trimming removed 3 bases at V and 8 bases at J, with 8 bases between. CDR3 sequence reads: CSASSGDEQFF. Here the CDR3 DNA reads TGCAGTGCTAGTTCCGGCGATGAGCAGTTCTTC.

This chain uses TRBV7-9 with TRBJ2-5, with D perhaps TRBD2 (5 bases). This CDR3 region has 14 residues. The germline V gene encodes CDR1 SEHNR and CDR2 FQNEAQ (reference sequence). V shed 0 bases and J shed 4 bases, with 9 bases lying between them. The CDR3 DNA reads as TGTGCCAGCAGCTTAGCGGGGAGTCCAGAGACCCAGTACTTC. It specifies CASSLAGSPETQYF.

The chain recombines TRBV7-8 with TRBJ2-5; either TRBD1 or TRBD2 may supply D (5 bases each). This CDR3 is 14 amino acids long. Germline CDR1 SGHVS, CDR2 FQNEAQ. Between the trimmed V and J ends, which lost 1 base and 5 bases, there was a span of 11 bases. This chain's CDR3 is CASSLGGFDETQYF. The CDR3 DNA reads as TGTGCCAGCAGCTTAGGGGGGTTTGATGAGACCCAGTACTTC.

This clonotype showed up just a few times. The CDR3 sequence: CASPSRDRDGRSNEKLFF. Here the CDR3 DNA reads TGCGCCAGCCCCTCTCGGGACAGGGACGGTCGGAGTAATGAAAAACTGTTTTTT. V is TRBV23-1 and J is TRBJ1-4; 9 bases are a match to TRBD1. TRBV23-1 is designated an ORF whose function remains uncertain. The CDR3 has 18 residues. The trim removed 8 bases at V and 4 bases at J, leaving 17 bases unmatched.

This clonotype was picked up a small number of times. The J gene is TRBJ1-3, the V gene TRBV6-1, with a tentative D call TRBD1 (5 bases). With 4 bases removed from V and 2 bases from J, the gap between germline ends came to 12 bases. Germline V lookup: CDR1 MNHNS, CDR2 SASEGT. The CDR3 totals 15 residues. The CDR3 region has the DNA TGTGCCAGCAGTGGCCTTGCGGGGGCTGGAAACACCATATATTTT. This gives the protein CASSGLAGAGNTIYF.

This clonotype is a singleton in its sample. V usage is TRBV5-1 and J usage is TRBJ2-6; no clear D gene. With 4 bases removed from V and 0 bases from J, the gap between germline ends came to 8 bases. CDR3 length: 15 residues. From germline, CDR1 is SGHRS and CDR2 YFSETQ. The CDR3 is CASSIRISGANVLTF. The CDR3 nucleotides are TGCGCCAGCAGCATCCGGATCTCTGGGGCCAACGTCCTGACTTTC. Variable domain in full (rest from reference TRBV5-1 and TRBJ2-6): KAGVTQTPRYLIKTRGQQVTLSCSPISGHRSVSWYQQTPGQGLQFLFEYFSETQRNKGNFPGRFSGRQFSNSRSEMNVSTLELGDSALYLCASSIRISGANVLTFGAGSRLTVL.

The rearrangement links TRBV29-1 to TRBJ1-1; TRBD1 might be the D (6 bases). Germline V lookup: CDR1 SQVTM, CDR2 ANQGSEA. Trimming stripped 6 bases from V and 1 base from J, with 12 bases between. The CDR3 runs to 13 residues. CDR3 in DNA: TGCAGCGTCATGGACAGAAAGAACACTGAAGCTTTCTTT. Translated, it gives CSVMDRKNTEAFF.

V and J are TRBV11-3 and TRBJ2-3; 8 nucleotides align to TRBD2. V shed 5 bases, J shed 4 bases, and the junction held 8 bases outside the gene matches. CDR1 is SGHNT, CDR2 YENEEA, per germline. The CDR3 is 15 amino acids. The CDR3 sequence: CASSASGSWADTQYF. CDR3 DNA: TGTGCCAGCAGCGCAAGCGGGAGTTGGGCAGATACGCAGTATTTT.

This rearrangement joins TRBV5-1 to TRBJ2-2; D is undetermined. V shed 4 bases and J shed 1 base, with 8 bases lying between them. The CDR3 has 14 amino acids. Germline loops: CDR1 SGHRS, CDR2 YFSETQ. The CDR3 region is CASSADRNTGELFF. Here the CDR3 DNA reads TGCGCCAGCAGCGCGGACCGGAACACCGGGGAGCTGTTTTTT.

The J gene is TRBJ2-1, the V gene TRBV7-2, with 8 positions matching TRBD2. Trimming at V came to 3 bases and at J to 9 bases, leaving 13 bases not matched to a gene. CDR1 and CDR2 (germline): SGHTA, FQGNSA. CDR3 length: 16 residues. For the CDR3, the DNA is TGTGCCAGCAGCTTCAGACTAGCGCAACCCCTCGGTGAGCAGTTCTTC. Its translation is CASSFRLAQPLGEQFF.

The chain combines TRBV24-1 with TRBJ2-1; 9 bases line up with TRBD2. Per the germline V gene, CDR1 is KGHDR and CDR2 is SFDVKD. V trimming: 5 bases; J trimming: 1 base; junction bases outside the gene matches: 2. The CDR3 is made up of 15 amino acids. CDR3 in DNA: TGTGCCACCAGTGGCAGCGGGGGGTCCTACAATGAGCAGTTCTTC. It encodes CATSGSGGSYNEQFF.

The chain combines TRBV20-1 with TRBJ2-5; D may be TRBD2 (6 bases). CDR3 size: 13 residues. The germline V and J ends were trimmed by 6 bases and 4 bases, with 15 bases remaining between them. Germline loops: CDR1 DFQATT, CDR2 SNEGSKA (reference sequence). The DNA for the CDR3 is TGCAGTGCGGCGGAGGGTGACTCAGAGACCCAGTACTTC. Its protein is CSAAEGDSETQYF.

V is TRBV5-1 and J is TRBJ2-7, with D possibly being TRBD1 (5 bases). Trimming pared 1 base from V and 2 bases from J, leaving 7 bases between. CDR1 is SGHRS and CDR2 is YFSETQ in the germline V gene. This CDR3 has 13 amino acids. CDR3 amino acids: CASSLQGPYEQYF. In DNA form, the CDR3 reads TGCGCCAGCAGCTTGCAGGGCCCCTACGAGCAGTACTTC.

The rearrangement uses TRBV6-5 and TRBJ1-2; 7 bases align to TRBD1. There are 13 residues in the CDR3. Germline CDR1 MNHEY, CDR2 SVGAGI. The junction had 4 bases not matched to a gene; V was cut back by 6 bases and J by 3 bases. The CDR3 DNA is TGTGCCAGCAGCCGAGGGGGCGACTATGGCTACACCTTC. This gives the protein CASSRGGDYGYTF.

This rearrangement joins TRBV18 to TRBJ1-3; D possibly corresponds to TRBD1 (5 bases). Per germline, CDR1 KGHSH and CDR2 LQKENI. The germline V and J ends were trimmed by 2 bases and 7 bases, with 9 bases remaining between them. The CDR3 has 13 amino acids. CDR3 amino acids: CASSPAGSNTIYF. For the CDR3, the DNA is TGTGCCAGCTCACCAGCAGGGTCGAACACCATATATTTT.

This clonotype appeared many times. The chain joins TRBV12-3 or TRBV12-4 to TRBJ2-1; D gene ambiguous. This CDR3 has 14 amino acids. Trimming removed 1 base at V and 8 bases at J, with 12 bases between. The CDR3 region has the DNA TGTGCCAGCAGTTTAGAGTGGAGTGGGGATGAGCAGTTCTTC. It is translated as CASSLEWSGDEQFF.

This clonotype was found a few times. This chain uses TRBV6-5 with TRBJ2-1, with no clear D. CDR3 length equals 15 residues. Germline V gene data show CDR1 as MNHEY and CDR2 as SVGAGI. Trimming stripped 8 bases from V and 3 bases from J, with 17 bases between. As DNA, the CDR3 is TGTGCCAGCCGTTCCCCCGGAGAGCGCTACAATGAGCAGTTCTTC. The encoded protein is CASRSPGERYNEQFF.

The sample holds a few counts of this clonotype. The chain joins TRBV3-1 to TRBJ1-2; no definite D call. Per germline, CDR1 LGHDT and CDR2 YNNKEL (reference sequence). The V end was cut by 4 bases, the J end by 2 bases, with 11 bases between. The CDR3 covers 14 residues. The CDR3 bases are TGTGCCAGCAGCCCGTTCTCGGAAAACTATGGCTACACCTTC. Protein sequence: CASSPFSENYGYTF.

The chain employs TRBV2 and TRBJ2-2, with unresolved D. The CDR3 extends over 14 amino acids. Trimming took off 4 bases at V and 4 bases at J, with 10 bases between the two ends. Germline lookup yields CDR1 SNHLY and CDR2 FYNNEI. This CDR3 reads CASSGLGFTGELFF. The CDR3 DNA reads TGTGCCAGCAGTGGGCTTGGGTTCACCGGGGAGCTGTTTTTT. Using reference TRBV2 and TRBJ2-2 for the parts outside the CDR3, the full variable domain is EPEVTQTPSHQVTQMGQEVILRCVPISNHLYFYWYRQILGQKVEFLVSFYNNEISEKSEIFDDQFSVERPDGSNFTLKIRSTKLEDSAMYFCASSGLGFTGELFFGEGSRLTVL.

This clonotype has just one count. V gene TRBV30 combines with J gene TRBJ2-7; D not certain. Germline loops: CDR1 GTSNPN, CDR2 SVGIG (reference sequence). The V gene lost 3 bases and the J gene lost 5 bases, with 20 bases spanning the gap. The CDR3 totals 15 residues. The CDR3 loop is CAWRNRTERVHEQYF. DNA for the CDR3: TGTGCCTGGAGAAACCGGACGGAGCGAGTCCACGAGCAGTACTTC.

The V call is TRBV25-1, the J call TRBJ1-2; D not certain. Germline V gene data show CDR1 as MGHDK and CDR2 as SYGVNS. Trimming pared 3 bases from V and 3 bases from J, leaving 11 bases between. The CDR3 covers 14 residues. The CDR3 spells CASSDPGLDYGYTF. CDR3 DNA: TGTGCCAGCAGTGACCCCGGGCTGGACTATGGCTACACCTTC.